This TCR beta chain was sequenced during a study of HIV-infected children after antiretroviral therapy interruption. RNA-based 3' RACE libraries used unique molecular identifiers. A single record per CDR3 protein comes from TCRdb applying MiXCR to the 3' RACE reads. The sample contains about 89,000 distinct CDR3 sequences, roughly 6.7% of which appear only once. Study-level points and caveats: Some non-naive CD45RA+ T cells might be present among sorted naive cells.

This clonotype was detected many times. What it recognizes is unknown. At one of its ends the junction is not consistent with the germline gene, which may arise from a read error. Treatment defined: PENTA 11 planned treatment interruption arm or continuous ART arm. This clonotype originated in a pool of human donors with HIV. The sample in question was CD45RA+ CD4+ T cells from PBMCs, pooled from several time points, obtained from a donor given antiretroviral therapy, either interrupted or continuous. As to subset: naive CD4+ CD45RA+ CD45RO- T cells.

The CDR3 region is CASSPGTGGCQDTQYF. CDR3 DNA sequence: TGTGCCAGCAGCCCCGGGACTGGGGGGTGCCAAGACACCCAGTACTTT. V is TRBV2 and J is TRBJ2-5; D possibly corresponds to TRBD2 (6 bases). The CDR3 has 16 residues. CDR1 SNHLY and CDR2 FYNNEI come from the germline V gene.